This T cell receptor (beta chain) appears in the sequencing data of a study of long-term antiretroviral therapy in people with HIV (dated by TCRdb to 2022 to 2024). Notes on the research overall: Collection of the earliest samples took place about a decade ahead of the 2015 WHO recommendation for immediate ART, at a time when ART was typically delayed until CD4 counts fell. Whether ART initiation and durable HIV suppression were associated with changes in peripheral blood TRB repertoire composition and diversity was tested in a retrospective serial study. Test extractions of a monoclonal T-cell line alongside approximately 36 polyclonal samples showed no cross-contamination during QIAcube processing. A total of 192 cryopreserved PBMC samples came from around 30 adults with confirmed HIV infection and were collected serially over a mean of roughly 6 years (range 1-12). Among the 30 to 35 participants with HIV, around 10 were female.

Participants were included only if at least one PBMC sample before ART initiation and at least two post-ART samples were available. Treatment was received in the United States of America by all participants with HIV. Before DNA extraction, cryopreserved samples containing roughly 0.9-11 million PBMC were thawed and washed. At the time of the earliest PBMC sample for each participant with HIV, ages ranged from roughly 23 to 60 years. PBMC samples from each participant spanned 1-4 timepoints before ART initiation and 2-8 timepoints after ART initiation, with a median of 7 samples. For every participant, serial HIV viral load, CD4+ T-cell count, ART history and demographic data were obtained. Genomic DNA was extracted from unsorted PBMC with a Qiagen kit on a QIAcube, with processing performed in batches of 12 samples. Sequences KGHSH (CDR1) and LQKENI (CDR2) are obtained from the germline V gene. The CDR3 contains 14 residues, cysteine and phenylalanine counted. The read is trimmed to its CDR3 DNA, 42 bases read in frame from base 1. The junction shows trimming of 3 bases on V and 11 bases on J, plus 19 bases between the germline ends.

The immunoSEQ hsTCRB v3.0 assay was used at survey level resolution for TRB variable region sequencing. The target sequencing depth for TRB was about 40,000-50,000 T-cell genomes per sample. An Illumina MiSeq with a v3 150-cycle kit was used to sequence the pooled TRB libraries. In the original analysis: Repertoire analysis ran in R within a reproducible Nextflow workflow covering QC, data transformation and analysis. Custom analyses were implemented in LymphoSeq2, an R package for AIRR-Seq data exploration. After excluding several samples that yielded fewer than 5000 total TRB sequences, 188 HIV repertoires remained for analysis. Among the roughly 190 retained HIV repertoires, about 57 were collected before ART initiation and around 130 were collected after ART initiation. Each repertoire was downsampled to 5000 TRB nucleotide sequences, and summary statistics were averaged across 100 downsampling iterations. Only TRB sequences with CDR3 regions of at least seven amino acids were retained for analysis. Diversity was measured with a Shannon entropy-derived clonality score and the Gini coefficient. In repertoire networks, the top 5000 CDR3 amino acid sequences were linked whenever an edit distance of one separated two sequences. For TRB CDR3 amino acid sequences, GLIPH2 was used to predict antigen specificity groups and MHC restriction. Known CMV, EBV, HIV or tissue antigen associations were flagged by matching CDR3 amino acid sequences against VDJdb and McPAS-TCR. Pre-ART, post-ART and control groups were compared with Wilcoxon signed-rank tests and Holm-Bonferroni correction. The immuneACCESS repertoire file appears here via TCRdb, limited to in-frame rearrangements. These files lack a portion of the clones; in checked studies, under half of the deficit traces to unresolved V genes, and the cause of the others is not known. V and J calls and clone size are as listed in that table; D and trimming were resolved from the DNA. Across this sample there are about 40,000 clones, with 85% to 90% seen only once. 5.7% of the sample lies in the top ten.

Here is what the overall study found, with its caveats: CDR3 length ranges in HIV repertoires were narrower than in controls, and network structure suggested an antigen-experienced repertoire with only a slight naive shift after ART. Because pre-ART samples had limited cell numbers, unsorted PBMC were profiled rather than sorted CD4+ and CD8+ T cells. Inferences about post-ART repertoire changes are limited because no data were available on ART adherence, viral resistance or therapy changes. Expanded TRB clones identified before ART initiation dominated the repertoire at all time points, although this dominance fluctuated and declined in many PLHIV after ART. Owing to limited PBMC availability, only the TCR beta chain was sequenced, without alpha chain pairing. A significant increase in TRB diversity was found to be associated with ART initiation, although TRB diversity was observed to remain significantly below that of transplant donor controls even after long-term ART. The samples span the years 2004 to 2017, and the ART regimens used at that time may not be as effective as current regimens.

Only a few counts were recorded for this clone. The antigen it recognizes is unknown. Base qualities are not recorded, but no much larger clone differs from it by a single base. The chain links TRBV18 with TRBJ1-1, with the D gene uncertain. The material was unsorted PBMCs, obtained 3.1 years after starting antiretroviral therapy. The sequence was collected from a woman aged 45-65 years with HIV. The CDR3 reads CASSPEGYRRLAFF. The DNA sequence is TGTGCCAGCTCACCGGAAGGGTATAGAAGGCTCGCTTTCTTT. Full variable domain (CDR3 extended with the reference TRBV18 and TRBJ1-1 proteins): NAGVMQNPRHLVRRRGQEARLRCSPMKGHSHVYWYRQLPEEGLKFMVYLQKENIIDESGMPKERFSAEFPKEGPSILRIQQVVRGDSAAYFCASSPEGYRRLAFFGQGTRLTVV.